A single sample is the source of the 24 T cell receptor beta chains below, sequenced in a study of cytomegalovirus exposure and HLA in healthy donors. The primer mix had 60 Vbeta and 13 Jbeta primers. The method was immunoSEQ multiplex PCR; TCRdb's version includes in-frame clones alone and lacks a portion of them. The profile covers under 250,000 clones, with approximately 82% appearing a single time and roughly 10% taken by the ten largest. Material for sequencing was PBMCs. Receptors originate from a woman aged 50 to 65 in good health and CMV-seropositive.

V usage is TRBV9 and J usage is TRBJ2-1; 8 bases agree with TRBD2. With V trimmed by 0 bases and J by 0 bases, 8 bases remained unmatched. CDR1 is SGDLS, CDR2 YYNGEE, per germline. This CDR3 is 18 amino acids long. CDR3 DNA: TGTGCCAGCAGCGTAGAGTGGGAGAGCGGGGGCTCCTACAATGAGCAGTTCTTC. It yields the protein CASSVEWESGGSYNEQFF.

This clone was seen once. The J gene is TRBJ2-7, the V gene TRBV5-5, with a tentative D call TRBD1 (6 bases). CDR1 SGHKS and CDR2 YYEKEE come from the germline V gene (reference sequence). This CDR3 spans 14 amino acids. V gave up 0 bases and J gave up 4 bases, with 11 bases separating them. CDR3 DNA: TGTGCCAGCAGCTTGGGAGGACAGCCTTACGAGCAGTACTTC. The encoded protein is CASSLGGQPYEQYF.

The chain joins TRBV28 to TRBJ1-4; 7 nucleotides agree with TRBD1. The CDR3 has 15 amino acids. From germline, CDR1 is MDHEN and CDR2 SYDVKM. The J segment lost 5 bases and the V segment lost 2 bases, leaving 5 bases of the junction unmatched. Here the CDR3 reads CASSLRDSQNEKLFF. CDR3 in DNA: TGTGCCAGCAGTTTACGGGACAGCCAGAATGAAAAACTGTTTTTT. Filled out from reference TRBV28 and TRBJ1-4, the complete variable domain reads DVKVTQSSRYLVKRTGEKVFLECVQDMDHENMFWYRQDPGLGLRLIYFSYDVKMKEKGDIPEGYSVSREKKERFSLILESASTNQTSMYLCASSLRDSQNEKLFFGSGTQLSVL.

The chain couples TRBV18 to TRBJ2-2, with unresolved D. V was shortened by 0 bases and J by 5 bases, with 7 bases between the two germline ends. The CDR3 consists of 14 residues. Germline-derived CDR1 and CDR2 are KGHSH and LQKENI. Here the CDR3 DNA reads TGTGCCAGCTCACCACCGTCGGGTACCGGGGAGCTGTTTTTT. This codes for CASSPPSGTGELFF. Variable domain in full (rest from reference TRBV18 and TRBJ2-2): NAGVMQNPRHLVRRRGQEARLRCSPMKGHSHVYWYRQLPEEGLKFMVYLQKENIIDESGMPKERFSAEFPKEGPSILRIQQVVRGDSAAYFCASSPPSGTGELFFGEGSRLTVL.

The CDR3 DNA sequence: TGCGCCAGCAGCCAAGTCACCCTACTGAACACTGAAGCTTTCTTT. Its translation is CASSQVTLLNTEAFF. The rearrangement uses TRBV4-1 and TRBJ1-1; D gene unclear. Trimming cost V 1 base and J 0 bases, with 9 bases left between them. CDR1 and CDR2 (germline): MGHRA, YSYEKL. CDR3 length: 15 amino acids.

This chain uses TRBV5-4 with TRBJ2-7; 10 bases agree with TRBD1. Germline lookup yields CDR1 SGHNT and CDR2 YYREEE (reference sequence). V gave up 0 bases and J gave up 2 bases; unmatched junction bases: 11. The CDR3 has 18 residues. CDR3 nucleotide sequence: TGTGCCAGCAGCTTGGAAACCTACGGGGACAGGGGCGCCTACGAGCAGTACTTC. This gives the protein CASSLETYGDRGAYEQYF.

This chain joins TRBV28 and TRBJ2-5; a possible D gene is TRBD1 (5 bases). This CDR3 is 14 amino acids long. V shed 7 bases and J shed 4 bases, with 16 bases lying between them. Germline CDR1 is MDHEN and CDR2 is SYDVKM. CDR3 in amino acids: CASTSLGLGETQYF. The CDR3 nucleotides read TGTGCCAGCACCTCATTGGGGCTTGGAGAGACCCAGTACTTC.

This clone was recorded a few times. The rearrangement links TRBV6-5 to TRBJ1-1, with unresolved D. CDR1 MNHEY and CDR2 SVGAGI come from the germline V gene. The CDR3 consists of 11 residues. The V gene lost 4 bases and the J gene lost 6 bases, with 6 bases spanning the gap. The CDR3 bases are TGTGCCAGCAGTTCCCTCTCTGAAGCTTTCTTT. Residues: CASSSLSEAFF.

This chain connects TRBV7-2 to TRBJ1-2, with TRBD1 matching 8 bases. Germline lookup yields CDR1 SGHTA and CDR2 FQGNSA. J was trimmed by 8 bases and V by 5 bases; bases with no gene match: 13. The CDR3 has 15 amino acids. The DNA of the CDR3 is TGTGCCAGCAGCCGTAACAATGGACAGGGTAGCGGCTACACCTTC. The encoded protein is CASSRNNGQGSGYTF.

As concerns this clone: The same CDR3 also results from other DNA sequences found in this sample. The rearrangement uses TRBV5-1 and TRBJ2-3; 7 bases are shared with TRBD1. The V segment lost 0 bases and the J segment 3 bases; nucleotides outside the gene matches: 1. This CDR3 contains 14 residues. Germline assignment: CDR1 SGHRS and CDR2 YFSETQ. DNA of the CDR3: TGCGCCAGCAGCTTGGACAGGGGTACAGATACGCAGTATTTT. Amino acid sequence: CASSLDRGTDTQYF.

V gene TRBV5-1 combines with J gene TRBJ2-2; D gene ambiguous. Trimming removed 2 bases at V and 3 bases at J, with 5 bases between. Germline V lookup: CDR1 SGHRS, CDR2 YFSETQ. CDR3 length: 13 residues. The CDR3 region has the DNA TGCGCCAGCAGCTTCTCCGACACCGGGGAGCTGTTTTTT. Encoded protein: CASSFSDTGELFF.

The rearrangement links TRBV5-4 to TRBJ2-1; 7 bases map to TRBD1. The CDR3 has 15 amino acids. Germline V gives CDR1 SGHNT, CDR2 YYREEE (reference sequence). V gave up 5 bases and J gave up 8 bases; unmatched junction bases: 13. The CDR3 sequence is CASSSGNRGVYEQFF. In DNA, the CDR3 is TGTGCCAGCAGTTCCGGCAACAGGGGCGTGTATGAGCAGTTCTTC.

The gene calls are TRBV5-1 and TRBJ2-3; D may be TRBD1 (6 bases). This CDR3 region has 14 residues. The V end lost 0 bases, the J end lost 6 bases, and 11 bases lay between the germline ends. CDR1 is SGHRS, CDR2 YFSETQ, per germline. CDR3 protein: CASSLARTVDTQYF. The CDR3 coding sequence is TGCGCCAGCAGCTTGGCTAGGACAGTTGATACGCAGTATTTT. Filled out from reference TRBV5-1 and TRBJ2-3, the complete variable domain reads KAGVTQTPRYLIKTRGQQVTLSCSPISGHRSVSWYQQTPGQGLQFLFEYFSETQRNKGNFPGRFSGRQFSNSRSEMNVSTLELGDSALYLCASSLARTVDTQYFGPGTRLTVL.

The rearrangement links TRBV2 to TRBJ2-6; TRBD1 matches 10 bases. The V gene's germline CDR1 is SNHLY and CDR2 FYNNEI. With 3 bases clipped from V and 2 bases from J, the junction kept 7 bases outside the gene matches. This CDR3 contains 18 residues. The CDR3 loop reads CASSDPTGGATGANVLTF. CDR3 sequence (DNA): TGTGCCAGCAGTGACCCGACAGGGGGCGCGACTGGGGCCAACGTCCTGACTTTC.

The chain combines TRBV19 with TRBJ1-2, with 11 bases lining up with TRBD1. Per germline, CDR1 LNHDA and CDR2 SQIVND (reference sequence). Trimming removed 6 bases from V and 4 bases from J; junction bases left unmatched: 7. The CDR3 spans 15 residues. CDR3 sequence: CASSQSGTGGYGYTF. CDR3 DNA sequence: TGTGCCAGTAGCCAATCCGGGACAGGGGGCTATGGCTACACCTTC.

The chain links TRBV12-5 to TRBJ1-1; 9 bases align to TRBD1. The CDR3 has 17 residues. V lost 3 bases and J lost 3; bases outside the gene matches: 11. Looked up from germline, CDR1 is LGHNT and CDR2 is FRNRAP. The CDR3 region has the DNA TGTGCTAGTGGTTTCCACAGGGGGCGATTGGGGTACACTGAAGCTTTCTTT. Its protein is CASGFHRGRLGYTEAFF.

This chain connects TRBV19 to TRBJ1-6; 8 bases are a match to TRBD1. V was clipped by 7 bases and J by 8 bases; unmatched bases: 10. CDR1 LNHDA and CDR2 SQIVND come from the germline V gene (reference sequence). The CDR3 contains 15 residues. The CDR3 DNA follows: TGTGCCAGTACTGACAGGGGCCTCTGGTATTCACCCCTCCACTTT. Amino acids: CASTDRGLWYSPLHF.

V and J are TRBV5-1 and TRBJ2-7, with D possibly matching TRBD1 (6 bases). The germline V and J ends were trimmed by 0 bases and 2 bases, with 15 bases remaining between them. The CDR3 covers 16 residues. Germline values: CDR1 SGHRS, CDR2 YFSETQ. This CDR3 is CASSLAHQGIPYEQYF. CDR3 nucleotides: TGCGCCAGCAGCTTGGCCCACCAGGGGATCCCCTACGAGCAGTACTTC.

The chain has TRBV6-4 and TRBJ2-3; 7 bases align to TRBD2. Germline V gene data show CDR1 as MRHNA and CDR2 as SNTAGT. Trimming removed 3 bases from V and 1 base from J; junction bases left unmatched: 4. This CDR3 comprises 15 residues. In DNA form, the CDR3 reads TGTGCCAGCAGTGAAGAGCGGGGAGGCACAGATACGCAGTATTTT. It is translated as CASSEERGGTDTQYF.

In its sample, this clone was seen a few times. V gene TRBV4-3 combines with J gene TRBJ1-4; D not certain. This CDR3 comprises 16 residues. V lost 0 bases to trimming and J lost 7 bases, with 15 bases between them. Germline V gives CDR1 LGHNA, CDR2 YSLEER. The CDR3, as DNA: TGCGCCAGCAGCCAAGAGTGGAGAGTCGGAGGTGAAAAACTGTTTTTT. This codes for CASSQEWRVGGEKLFF.

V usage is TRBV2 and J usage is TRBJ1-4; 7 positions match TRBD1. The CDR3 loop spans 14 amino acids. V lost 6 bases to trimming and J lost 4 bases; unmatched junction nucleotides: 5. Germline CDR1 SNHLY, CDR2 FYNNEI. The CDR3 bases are TGTGCCAGCAGCCGACAGGGATTTAATGAAAAACTGTTTTTT. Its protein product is CASSRQGFNEKLFF.

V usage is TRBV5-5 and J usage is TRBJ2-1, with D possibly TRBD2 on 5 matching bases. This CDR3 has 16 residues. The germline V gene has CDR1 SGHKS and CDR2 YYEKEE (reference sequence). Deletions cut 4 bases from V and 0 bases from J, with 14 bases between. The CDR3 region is CASSPAVGSSYNEQFF. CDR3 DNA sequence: TGTGCCAGCAGCCCAGCGGTGGGGAGCTCCTACAATGAGCAGTTCTTC.

The CDR3 sequence: CASSWIHRGPNEQFF. The CDR3 coding sequence is TGTGCCAGTAGTTGGATTCACAGGGGGCCGAATGAGCAGTTCTTC. The J gene is TRBJ2-1, the V gene TRBV19, with 9 bases matching TRBD1. Trimming cost V 5 bases and J 7 bases; bases outside gene matches: 9. The CDR3 sequence is 15 residues long. Per the germline V gene, CDR1 is LNHDA and CDR2 is SQIVND (reference sequence).

DNA for the CDR3: TGTGCCAGCAGCCCACAGGGGGTGGGTTCACCCCTCCACTTT. It translates to CASSPQGVGSPLHF. This chain uses TRBV6-1 with TRBJ1-6, with 8 positions matching TRBD1. This CDR3 contains 14 residues. The V and J ends lost 6 bases and 9 bases, in that order; junction bases with no gene match: 7. Germline CDR1 reads MNHNS; CDR2 reads SASEGT.